Shown below are 17 T cell receptor beta chains from a single sample sequenced in a study of blood T cells in healthy people across ages. A sample-barcoded 5' primer and a J-beta primer mix were used in a second PCR of roughly 6 to 12 cycles. TCRdb redid the calling of the 5' RACE reads with MiXCR, one entry per CDR3 protein. The sample lists roughly 1.6 million distinct CDR3 sequences, around 36% occurring once. The sample taken for sequencing was blood. The receptors originated from a woman in her 30s in good health.

CDR3 nucleotide sequence: TGTGCCAGCAGTTACAGGGTTTCGGAAGCTTTCTTT. It yields the protein CASSYRVSEAFF. V and J are TRBV2 and TRBJ1-1; D might be TRBD1 (6 bases). In germline, CDR1 is SNHLY, CDR2 FYNNEI. V gave up 5 bases and J gave up 8 bases, with 12 bases separating them. The CDR3 runs to 12 residues.

This rearrangement joins TRBV15 to TRBJ2-5; no clear D. Between the trimmed V and J ends, which lost 1 base and 5 bases, there was a span of 14 bases. The CDR3 is 15 amino acids. CDR1 and CDR2 from the germline V gene are LNHNV and YYDKDF (reference sequence). The CDR3 region has the DNA TGTGCCACCAGCAGAGTGCAATCTCCCCAGGAGACCCAGTACTTC. This sequence encodes CATSRVQSPQETQYF.

The CDR3 region has the DNA TGCAGTGCTAGAACGCTGATTTCGCCCCAGCATTTT. Its protein product is CSARTLISPQHF. The chain combines TRBV20-1 with TRBJ1-5; unclear D gene. Germline lookup yields CDR1 DFQATT and CDR2 SNEGSKA (reference sequence). The CDR3 loop spans 12 amino acids. V was cut by 2 bases and J by 9 bases, with 11 bases left in between.

This clonotype was observed a handful of times. The V gene is TRBV20-1, the J gene TRBJ2-3, with TRBD2 matching over 8 bases. This CDR3 comprises 15 residues. Germline loops: CDR1 DFQATT, CDR2 SNEGSKA (reference sequence). Trimming at V came to 0 bases and at J to 2 bases, leaving 4 bases not matched to a gene. The CDR3 nucleotides are TGCAGTGCTAGAGATTCAGCGGGGGACACAGATACGCAGTATTTT. This sequence encodes CSARDSAGDTDTQYF.

In its sample, this clonotype was seen many times. The V call is TRBV4-1, the J call TRBJ1-1; 10 positions agree with TRBD1. Losses at the gene ends were 4 bases for V and 3 bases for J; bases not matched to a gene: 8. The germline gives CDR1 MGHRA, CDR2 YSYEKL. This CDR3 comprises 16 residues. The CDR3 sequence is CASSPLGQGDYTEAFF. The CDR3 DNA sequence: TGCGCCAGCAGCCCTCTCGGACAGGGGGATTACACTGAAGCTTTCTTT.

This clonotype has a handful of counts. The genes are TRBV27 and TRBJ2-3; the match to TRBD2 covers 8 bases. The CDR3 is 16 residues long. The germline V gene has CDR1 MNHEY and CDR2 SMNVEV (reference sequence). The V gene end was trimmed by 6 bases and the J gene end by 8 bases; junction bases not matched to a gene: 16. CDR3 in amino acids: CASSRKPGLGGGTQYF. The DNA of the CDR3 is TGTGCCAGCAGCCGCAAACCGGGACTAGGGGGAGGTACGCAGTATTTT.

CDR3: CASSQVGFYSNQPQHF. The CDR3 bases are TGTGCCAGCAGCCAAGTCGGGTTTTATAGCAATCAGCCCCAGCATTTT. V usage is TRBV3-1 and J usage is TRBJ1-5; D is unresolved. V was cut by 1 base and J by 0 bases, with 10 bases left in between. The V gene's germline CDR1 is LGHDT and CDR2 YNNKEL (reference sequence). The CDR3 extends over 16 amino acids.

The V call is TRBV20-1, the J call TRBJ2-5, with TRBD1 identical over 7 bases. CDR3 length equals 14 residues. Looked up from germline, CDR1 is DFQATT and CDR2 is SNEGSKA (reference sequence). Unmatched junction bases numbered 11, after V lost 6 bases and J lost 4 bases. This CDR3 is CSAEDRLIRETQYF. DNA of the CDR3: TGCAGTGCAGAGGACAGGTTAATTCGAGAGACCCAGTACTTC.

The chain uses TRBV6-5 and TRBJ1-2; D perhaps matches TRBD1 (6 bases). V was cut by 6 bases and J by 6 bases, with 14 bases left in between. Germline CDR1 and CDR2: MNHEY and SVGAGI. This CDR3 spans 13 amino acids. The CDR3 protein is CASRPHGGDGYTF. In DNA, the CDR3 is TGTGCCAGCAGGCCCCACGGGGGCGATGGCTACACCTTC.

About this clonotype: A much larger clone differs from this one at a single base, so this may be a read error. This chain joins TRBV5-1 and TRBJ2-7; 13 nucleotides line up with TRBD2. The junction had 6 bases not matched to a gene; V was cut back by 4 bases and J by 2 bases. The germline V gene has CDR1 SGHRS and CDR2 YFSETQ. This CDR3 spans 16 amino acids. CDR3 coding DNA: TGCGCCAGCAGCGGAAGGACTAGCGGGGGAGCCTACGAGCAGTACTTC. Translated: CASSGRTSGGAYEQYF.

This clonotype showed up just a few times. V and J are TRBV25-1 and TRBJ2-1; the match to TRBD2 covers 15 bases. Germline V CDR1 and CDR2: MGHDK, SYGVNS. This CDR3 has 19 amino acids. J was trimmed by 3 bases and V by 3 bases; bases with no gene match: 9. In nucleotides, the CDR3 is TGTGCCAGCAGTGACCCGGGACTAGCGGGGGGCCTAGTCTACAATGAGCAGTTCTTC. Translating it yields CASSDPGLAGGLVYNEQFF.

This clonotype showed up just a few times. The rearrangement links TRBV11-2 to TRBJ2-3, with TRBD2 matching over 11 bases. Trimming at V came to 2 bases and at J to 3 bases, leaving 7 bases not matched to a gene. Germline lookup yields CDR1 SGHAT and CDR2 FQNNGV. This CDR3 spans 17 amino acids. The CDR3 spells CASSLMASGGKTDTQYF. CDR3 nucleotide sequence: TGTGCCAGCAGCTTAATGGCTAGCGGGGGGAAAACAGATACGCAGTATTTT.

This chain links TRBV5-1 with TRBJ1-1; D is unclear. The CDR3 covers 13 residues. Germline CDR1 is SGHRS and CDR2 is YFSETQ. Trimming left V 4 bases short and J 3 bases short, with 10 bases between. DNA for the CDR3: TGCGCCAGCAGCGAAAATGGTTACACTGAAGCTTTCTTT. Amino acids: CASSENGYTEAFF.

The CDR3 loop reads CASSFSLTNEKLFF. The CDR3 DNA reads as TGTGCCAGCAGTTTCAGCCTAACTAATGAAAAACTGTTTTTT. V gene TRBV12-3 or TRBV12-4 combines with J gene TRBJ1-4; no clear D gene. V gave up 3 bases and J gave up 1 base, with 6 bases separating them. This CDR3 region has 14 residues.

This clonotype was observed a few times. V and J are TRBV13 and TRBJ2-1; tentatively, D is TRBD1 or TRBD2 (6 bases each). The CDR3 sequence is 15 residues long. Trimming removed 5 bases at V and 6 bases at J, with 17 bases between. Germline V gene sequence: CDR1 PRHDT, CDR2 FYEKMQ (reference sequence). The chain's CDR3 is CASSGSGARVNEQFF. CDR3 nucleotides: TGTGCCAGCAGCGGTTCGGGGGCCAGAGTCAATGAGCAGTTCTTC.

J is TRBJ2-7 and V is TRBV4-1, with unresolved D. The CDR3 runs 16 residues. The V gene lost 4 bases and the J gene lost 0 bases, with 16 bases spanning the gap. CDR1 and CDR2 from the germline V gene are MGHRA and YSYEKL. The CDR3 DNA reads TGCGCCAGCAGCCTCAGGCCCCAGTTGAGCTCCTACGAGCAGTACTTC. Translation gives CASSLRPQLSSYEQYF.

The chain employs TRBV2 and TRBJ2-5; the match to TRBD1 covers 12 bases. The ends lost 6 bases at V and 6 bases at J; junction bases unmatched: 11. The V gene's germline CDR1 is SNHLY and CDR2 FYNNEI. This CDR3 comprises 16 residues. CDR3 DNA: TGTGCCAGCAGCCAGGGAGGGGACAGGGGGCGAAAGACCCAGTACTTC. Amino acid sequence: CASSQGGDRGRKTQYF.